This T cell receptor (beta chain) was found in a study of T-cell reconstitution after alpha-beta-depleted transplantation in children. Molecular barcoding with unique molecular identifiers was used for the TCRbeta library. TCRdb reanalysed the PCR reads using MiXCR and keeps one entry per CDR3 protein. Counted here are 440,000 or so distinct CDR3 sequences, around 46% occurring once; the ten biggest clones make up 27%. Turning to this clonotype: The antigen is not known.

This CDR3 has 15 residues. Per germline, CDR1 LNHDA and CDR2 SQIVND (reference sequence). V lost 5 bases and J lost 1; bases outside the gene matches: 6. Findings and caveats of the study: TCRbeta diversity was high at day 60 in some patients (a result of surviving recipient T cells and thymic progenitors). Most T-cell counts and diversity one year after the transplant came from T cells that were newly produced. Reportedly, alpha-beta T cells present about two months post-transplant originated from several hundred expanded clones of graft origin.

This rearrangement joins TRBV19 to TRBJ2-7; 9 bases are a match to TRBD2. This receptor was obtained from a girl between 2 and 10 years old with aplastic anemia, due to receive a stem cell transplant. The source material was PBMCs, sampled before TCRalphabeta/CD19-depleted stem cell transplant. CDR3 region: CASSPKTSGSYEQYF. The CDR3 region has the DNA TGTGCCAGTAGTCCAAAGACTAGCGGTTCCTACGAGCAGTACTTC.